This TCR beta chain came from a study of PD-1 blockade in classical Hodgkin lymphoma. Across the whole study: Administration of nivolumab to patients was at 3 mg/kg intravenously every 2 weeks.

Remarks on this clone: Antigen unknown.

Germline-derived CDR1 and CDR2 are LNHNV and YYDKDF (reference sequence). The J segment lost 5 bases and the V segment lost 1 base, leaving 12 bases of the junction unmatched. This CDR3 comprises 17 residues. Study-wide results and caveats: It was reported that newly diagnosed patients had less baseline TCR diversity than healthy donors. Diversity in CD4+ TCRs, unlike that measured in CD8+ TCRs, had risen significantly by C4D1.

Clones were read by immunoSEQ multiplex PCR, and TCRdb kept only the in-frame ones, dropping some. Of roughly 97,000 clones in the sample, roughly 88% were seen once. Every one of the patients relapsed after autologous stem cell transplantation (brentuximab vedotin exposure was variable). When best responses were assessed, they were complete response, partial response or progressive disease. The sample in question was peripheral blood mononuclear cells (PBMCs), obtained at baseline. The TCR comes from a human donor with classical Hodgkin lymphoma. The chain links TRBV15 to TRBJ2-5; TRBD1 matches 8 bases. The CDR3, as DNA: TGTGCCACCAGCAGAGGAGACAGGGGCCTTACGCGGGAGACCCAGTACTTC. Its protein is CATSRGDRGLTRETQYF.